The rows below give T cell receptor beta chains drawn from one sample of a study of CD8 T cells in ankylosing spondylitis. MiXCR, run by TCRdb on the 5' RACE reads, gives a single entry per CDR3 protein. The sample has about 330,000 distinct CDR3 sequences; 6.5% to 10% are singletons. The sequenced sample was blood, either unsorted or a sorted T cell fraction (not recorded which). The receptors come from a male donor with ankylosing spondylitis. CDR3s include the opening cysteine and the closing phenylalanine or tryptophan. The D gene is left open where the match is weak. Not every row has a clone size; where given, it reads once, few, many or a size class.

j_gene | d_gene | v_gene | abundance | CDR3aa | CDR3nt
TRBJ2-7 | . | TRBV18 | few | CASSPTIGSYEQYF | TGTGCCAGCTCACCAACCATAGGGTCCTACGAGCAGTACTTC
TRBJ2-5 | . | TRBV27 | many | CASSFLPGLQETQYF | TGTGCCAGCAGTTTTCTCCCGGGGCTACAAGAGACCCAGTACTTC
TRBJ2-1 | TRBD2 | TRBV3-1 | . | CASSQGTSGTPYNEQFF | TGTGCCAGCAGCCAAGGGACTAGCGGAACCCCCTACAATGAGCAGTTCTTC
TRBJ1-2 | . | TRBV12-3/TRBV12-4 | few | CASSSRQARGYTF | TGTGCCAGCAGTTCCCGACAGGCGAGGGGCTACACCTTC
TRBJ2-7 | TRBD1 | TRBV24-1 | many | CATSDLPPGTETYEQYF | TGTGCCACCAGTGATTTGCCCCCTGGGACAGAGACCTACGAGCAGTACTTC
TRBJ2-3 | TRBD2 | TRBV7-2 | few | CASSKPTSGDTDTQYF | TGTGCCAGCAGCAAACCGACTAGCGGGGACACAGATACGCAGTATTTT
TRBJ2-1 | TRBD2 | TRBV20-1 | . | CSARDRGVYNEQFF | TGCAGTGCTAGAGATCGGGGGGTCTACAATGAGCAGTTCTTC
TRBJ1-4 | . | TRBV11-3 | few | CASSFGWIATNEKLFF | TGTGCCAGCAGCTTCGGGTGGATCGCAACTAATGAAAAACTGTTTTTT
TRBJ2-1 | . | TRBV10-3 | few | CAIRSGAAYNEQFF | TGTGCCATCAGATCCGGGGCCGCCTACAATGAGCAGTTCTTC
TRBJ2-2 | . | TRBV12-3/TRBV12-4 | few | CASSLKLAYTGELFF | TGTGCCAGCAGTTTAAAGCTAGCTTACACCGGGGAGCTGTTTTTT
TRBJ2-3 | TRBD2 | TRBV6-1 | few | CASNTRRGSTDTQYF | TGTGCCAGCAACACGAGGCGGGGGAGCACAGATACGCAGTATTTT
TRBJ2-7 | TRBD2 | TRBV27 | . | CASSFGGRENEQYF | TGTGCCAGCAGTTTTGGCGGGAGGGAAAACGAGCAGTACTTC
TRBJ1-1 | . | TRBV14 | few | CASIFRSMNTEAFF | TGTGCCAGCATTTTCCGGTCCATGAACACTGAAGCTTTCTTT
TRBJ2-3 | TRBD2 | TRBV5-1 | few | CASSPLAEADTQYF | TGCGCCAGCAGCCCCCTAGCGGAGGCAGATACGCAGTATTTT
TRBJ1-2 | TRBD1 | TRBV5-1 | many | CASSGGTGGTGYTF | TGCGCCAGCAGCGGCGGGACAGGGGGCACTGGCTACACCTTC
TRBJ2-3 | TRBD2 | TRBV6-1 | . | CASSEGLAGDTDTQYF | TGTGCCAGCAGTGAGGGACTAGCGGGAGACACAGATACGCAGTATTTT
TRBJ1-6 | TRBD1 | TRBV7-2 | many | CASSHPRDRYNSPLHF | TGTGCCAGCAGCCACCCCCGGGACAGATATAATTCACCCCTCCACTTT
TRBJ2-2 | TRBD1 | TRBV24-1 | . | CATSDFTGAGNTGELFF | TGTGCCACCAGTGACTTCACAGGGGCAGGTAACACCGGGGAGCTGTTTTTT
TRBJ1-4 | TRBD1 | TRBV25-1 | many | CASSGGQGPATNEKLFF | TGTGCCAGCAGTGGTGGACAGGGGCCCGCAACTAATGAAAAACTGTTTTTT
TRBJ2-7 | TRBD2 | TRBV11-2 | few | CASSLDFPTSGRAGEQYF | TGTGCCAGCAGCTTAGATTTCCCGACTAGCGGGAGGGCAGGGGAGCAGTACTTC
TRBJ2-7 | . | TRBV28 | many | CASNSGYHEQYF | TGTGCCAGCAATTCAGGTTACCACGAGCAGTACTTC
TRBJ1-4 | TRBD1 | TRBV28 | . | CASSPPSGTGTEKLFF | TGTGCCAGCAGTCCCCCCTCCGGGACAGGGACTGAAAAACTGTTTTTT
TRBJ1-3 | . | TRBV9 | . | CASSPTGTPAGTIYF | TGTGCCAGCAGCCCGACGGGTACACCTGCAGGTACCATATATTTT
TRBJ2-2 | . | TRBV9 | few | CASSTPASANTGELFF | TGTGCCAGCAGCACACCGGCTAGCGCGAACACCGGGGAGCTGTTTTTT
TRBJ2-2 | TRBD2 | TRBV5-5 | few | CASSLDGGRAYTGELFF | TGTGCCAGCAGCTTGGATGGCGGGAGGGCTTACACCGGGGAGCTGTTTTTT
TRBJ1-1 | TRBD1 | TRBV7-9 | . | CASSLAGQGGTEAFF | TGTGCCAGCAGCTTAGCAGGACAGGGTGGCACTGAAGCTTTCTTT